Sequencing of this T cell receptor beta chain was carried out in a study of shared clonotypes between healthy human individuals. Generated by immunoSEQ multiplex PCR, the TCRdb table keeps only in-frame clones and is missing some. The sample contains millions of clones, more than 80% of which appear only once. Trimming took 4 bases from V and 1 from J, leaving 15 bases between them. Germline V gene data show CDR1 as SGHRS and CDR2 as YFSETQ. CDR3 length: 15 amino acids. The TCR originated in a man aged 18 to 35 in good health. The source material was naive CD4+ T cells sorted from blood. Subset given: CD45RA+ positively selected. V is TRBV5-1 and J is TRBJ2-7, with a weak D call TRBD1 (7 bases). The CDR3 region has the DNA TGCGCCAGCAGCCTCCAGGGGGGTCTTTCCTACGAGCAGTACTTC. This translates into CASSLQGGLSYEQYF.